The sequence of this T cell receptor beta chain was determined in a study of blood T cell repertoires in COVID-19 (dated by TCRdb to 2020 to 2021). About the investigation overall: The collaborator samples originated in the United States, Italy and Spain and spanned the acute and convalescent phases of COVID-19. Samples were obtained from the ongoing ImmuneRACE study (first 160 participants) and from 950 to 1,500 subjects provided by 6 global collaborators. The prospective study material was composed of cDNA or gDNA derived from T cells, B-cell-depleted T cells, or PBMCs. Deeply sampled blood TCRbeta repertoires from subjects exposed to, actively infected with, or recovered from COVID-19 were included in the dataset. Where available, HLA class I and class II types were obtained from metadata supplied by the sample provider rather than from assay-based typing. Sample metadata almost always included a de-identified subject ID, COVID-19 status, age in years and sex. A freely available public database, intended as a resource for researchers studying the immune response to SARS-CoV-2, is where the repertoires were released.

TCRbeta CDR3 regions were amplified from genomic DNA by means of the immunoSEQ Assay, a bias-controlled multiplex PCR. The authors' pipeline ran thus. The number of nucleated cells in each sample was estimated by amplification of reference gene primers within the assay. To quantify the absolute abundance of each unique TCRbeta CDR3 rearrangement, sequence reads were collapsed and filtered. Productive Simpson clonality was computed per sample as the square root of Simpson's diversity index over productive rearrangements. TCRdb holds this immuneACCESS table with in-frame rearrangements only. Some clones are missing; in checked studies, unresolved V genes explain under half, and the rest has no known cause. The V and J calls and clone size come from that table; D and trimming were worked out from the DNA. The sample table contains about 200,000 clones; only one count was recorded for approximately 84% of them. 4.9% of the sample comes from the top ten.

At the junction V is shortened by 0 bases and J by 8 bases, with 19 bases in between. From cysteine to phenylalanine, the CDR3 is 16 amino acids long. Only CDR3 DNA is held: 48 bases, read in frame from base 1. CDR1 LGHDT and CDR2 YNNKEL were looked up in the germline V gene (reference sequence). Regarding this clone: Its antigen is unknown. No much larger clone exists at a distance of one base, and base qualities are not known.

The collaborating institutions used their own protocols to collect whole blood in K2EDTA tubes. For TCRbeta analysis, collaborators shipped samples in one of three forms: frozen whole blood, isolated PBMCs, or DNA extracted from either of those sample types. Results the study describes overall, beyond this receptor: How much clinical and demographic metadata was included differed by source and by participant, and the metadata was provided uncurated.

Specimen: peripheral blood. The chain joins TRBV3-1 (or the pseudogene TRBV3-2) to TRBJ2-5, and perhaps TRBD2 as D gene, on 5 matching bases. This receptor was obtained from an elderly woman with acute or convalescent COVID-19. The nucleotides read TGTGCCAGCAGCCAAGATCTGGTTTTCGTCTCGGGAACCCAGTACTTC. Translated, this gives CASSQDLVFVSGTQYF.